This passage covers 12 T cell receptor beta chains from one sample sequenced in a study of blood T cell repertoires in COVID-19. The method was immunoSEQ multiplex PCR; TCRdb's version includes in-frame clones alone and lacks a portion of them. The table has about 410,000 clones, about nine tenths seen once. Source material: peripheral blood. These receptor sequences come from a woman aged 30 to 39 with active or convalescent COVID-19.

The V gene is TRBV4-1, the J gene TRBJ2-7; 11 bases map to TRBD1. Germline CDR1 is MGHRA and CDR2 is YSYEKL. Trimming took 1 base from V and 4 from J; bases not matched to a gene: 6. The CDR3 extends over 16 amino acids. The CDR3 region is CASSQAPGQGVYEQYF. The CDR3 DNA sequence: TGCGCCAGCAGCCAAGCACCGGGACAGGGGGTATACGAGCAGTACTTC.

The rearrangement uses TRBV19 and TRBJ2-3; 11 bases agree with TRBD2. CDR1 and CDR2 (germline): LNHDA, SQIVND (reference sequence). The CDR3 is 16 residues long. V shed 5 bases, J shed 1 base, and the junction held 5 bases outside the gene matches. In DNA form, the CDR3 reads TGTGCCAGTAGTTTGGGACTAGCGGCCGGCACAGATACGCAGTATTTT. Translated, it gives CASSLGLAAGTDTQYF.

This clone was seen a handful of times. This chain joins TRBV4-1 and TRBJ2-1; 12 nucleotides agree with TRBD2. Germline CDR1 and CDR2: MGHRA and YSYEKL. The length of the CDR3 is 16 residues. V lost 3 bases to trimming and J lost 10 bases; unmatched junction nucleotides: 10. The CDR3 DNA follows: TGCGCCAGCAGCCACTACCTAGCGGGAGGGCCTCTAGAGCAGTTCTTC. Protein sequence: CASSHYLAGGPLEQFF.

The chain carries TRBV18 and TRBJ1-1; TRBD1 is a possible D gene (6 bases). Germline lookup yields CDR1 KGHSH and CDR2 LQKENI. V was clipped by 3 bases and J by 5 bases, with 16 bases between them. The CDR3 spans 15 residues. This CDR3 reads CASSPADSIRTEAFF. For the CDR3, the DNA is TGTGCCAGCTCACCGGCGGACAGTATTCGGACTGAAGCTTTCTTT.

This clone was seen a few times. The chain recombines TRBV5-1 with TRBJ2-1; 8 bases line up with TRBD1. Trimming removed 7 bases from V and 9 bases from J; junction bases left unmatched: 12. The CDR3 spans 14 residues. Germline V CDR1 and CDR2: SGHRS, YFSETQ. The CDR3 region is CASGQGSTTSEQFF. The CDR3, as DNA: TGCGCCAGCGGACAGGGCTCAACCACCAGTGAGCAGTTCTTC.

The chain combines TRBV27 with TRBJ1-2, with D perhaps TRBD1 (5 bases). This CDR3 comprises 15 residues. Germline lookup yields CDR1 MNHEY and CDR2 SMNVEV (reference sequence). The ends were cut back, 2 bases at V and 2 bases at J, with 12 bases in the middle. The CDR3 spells CASSLVSGDNYGYTF. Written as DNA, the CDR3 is TGTGCCAGCAGTTTAGTGTCGGGGGACAACTATGGCTACACCTTC.

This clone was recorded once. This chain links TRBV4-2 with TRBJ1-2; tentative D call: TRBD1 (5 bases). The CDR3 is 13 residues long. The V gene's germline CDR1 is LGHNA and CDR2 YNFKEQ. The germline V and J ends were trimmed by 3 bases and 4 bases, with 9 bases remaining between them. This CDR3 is CASSQTASYGYTF. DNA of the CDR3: TGTGCCAGCAGCCAGACAGCGAGCTATGGCTACACCTTC.

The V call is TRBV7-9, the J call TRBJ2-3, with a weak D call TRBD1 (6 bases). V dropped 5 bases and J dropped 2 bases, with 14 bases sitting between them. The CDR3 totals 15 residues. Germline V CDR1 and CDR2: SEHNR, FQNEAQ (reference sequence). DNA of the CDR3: TGTGCCAGCAGCACGGGACAAACATTCACAGATACGCAGTATTTT. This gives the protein CASSTGQTFTDTQYF.

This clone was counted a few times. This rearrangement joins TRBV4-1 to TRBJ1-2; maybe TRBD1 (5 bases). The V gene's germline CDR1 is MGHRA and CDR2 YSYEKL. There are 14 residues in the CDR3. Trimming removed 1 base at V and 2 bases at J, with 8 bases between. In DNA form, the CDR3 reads TGCGCCAGCAGCCAAGGGGGGGGGAACTATGGCTACACCTTC. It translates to CASSQGGGNYGYTF.

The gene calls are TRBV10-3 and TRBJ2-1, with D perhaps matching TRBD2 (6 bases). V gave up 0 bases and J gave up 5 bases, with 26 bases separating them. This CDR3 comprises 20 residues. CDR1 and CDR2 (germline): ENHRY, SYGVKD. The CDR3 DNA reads TGTGCCATCAGTGAGTCTAGGTTGGCAGCCACGGGACTCCACAACAATGAGCAGTTCTTC. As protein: CAISESRLAATGLHNNEQFF.

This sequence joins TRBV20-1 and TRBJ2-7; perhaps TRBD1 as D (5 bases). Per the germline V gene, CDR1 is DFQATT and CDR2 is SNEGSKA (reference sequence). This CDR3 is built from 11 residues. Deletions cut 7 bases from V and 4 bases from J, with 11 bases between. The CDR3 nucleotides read TGCAGTGTGACAGTCGGGTACGAGCAGTACTTC. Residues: CSVTVGYEQYF.

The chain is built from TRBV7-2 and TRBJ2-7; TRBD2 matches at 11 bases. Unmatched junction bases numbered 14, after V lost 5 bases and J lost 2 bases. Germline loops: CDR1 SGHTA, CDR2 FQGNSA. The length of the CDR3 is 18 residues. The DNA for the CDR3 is TGTGCCAGCAGCCCAGGACTAGCGGGTACGTTCCGACCCTACGAGCAGTACTTC. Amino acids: CASSPGLAGTFRPYEQYF.